These T cell receptor beta chains were read from a single sample in a study of cytomegalovirus exposure and HLA in healthy donors. Generated by immunoSEQ multiplex PCR, the TCRdb table keeps only in-frame clones and is missing some. The profile shows approximately 240,000 clones, over 65% of them singletons. The sequencing input was PBMCs. All receptors derive from a woman aged 55-70 years in good health and CMV-seropositive. CDR3s include the opening cysteine and the closing phenylalanine or tryptophan. The D gene is left open where the match is weak. Not all rows give a size; the values are once, few, many and, for expanded clones, a class.

j_call	v_call	clone_size	d_call	cdr3_aa	cdr3_nt
TRBJ2-5	TRBV29-1	NA	TRBD2	CSGLEREFAETQYF	TGCAGCGGCCTCGAGCGGGAGTTTGCAGAGACCCAGTACTTC
TRBJ2-5	TRBV7-2	few	TRBD1	CASSLITGEETQYF	TGTGCCAGCAGCTTAATCACAGGGGAAGAGACCCAGTACTTC
TRBJ2-5	TRBV5-1	NA	TRBD1	CASSVGGGGQETQYF	TGCGCCAGCAGTGTAGGGGGCGGCGGCCAAGAGACCCAGTACTTC
TRBJ2-5	TRBV5-4	NA	TRBD1	CASSTDKGAGGTQYF	TGTGCCAGCAGCACGGACAAGGGGGCCGGTGGGACCCAGTACTTC
TRBJ2-3	TRBV4-3	NA	NA	CASSQDLWRGQWRATDTQYF	TGCGCCAGCAGCCAAGACTTGTGGCGAGGCCAGTGGAGGGCCACAGATACGCAGTATTTT
TRBJ2-3	TRBV7-9	NA	TRBD2	CASSLLPAGGSDTQYF	TGTGCCAGCAGCTTATTACCAGCGGGAGGTTCAGATACGCAGTATTTT
TRBJ2-1	TRBV2	NA	NA	CASRETGLRGNEQFF	TGTGCCAGCAGGGAGACAGGGCTGCGGGGAAATGAGCAGTTCTTC
TRBJ1-1	TRBV6-5	NA	TRBD1	CASRGTGRDEAFF	TGTGCCAGCAGGGGGACAGGGAGGGACGAAGCTTTCTTT
TRBJ1-5	TRBV10-3	NA	NA	CAISQTGGDQPQHF	TGTGCCATCAGCCAGACAGGTGGGGATCAGCCCCAGCATTTT
TRBJ2-3	TRBV5-1	once	NA	CASSLVPGADTQYF	TGCGCCAGCAGCTTGGTTCCAGGGGCAGATACGCAGTATTTT
TRBJ2-3	TRBV5-1	NA	TRBD2	CASSLMTSGGPTDTQYF	TGCGCCAGCAGCTTGATGACTAGCGGGGGGCCGACAGATACGCAGTATTTT
TRBJ2-7	TRBV4-3	NA	NA	CASSQDRRGFYEQYF	TGCGCCAGCAGCCAAGATCGGAGGGGCTTCTACGAGCAGTACTTC
TRBJ2-6	TRBV15	once	NA	CATSRESVASGANGLTF	TGTGCCACCAGCAGAGAGTCCGTGGCCTCTGGGGCCAACGGCCTGACTTTC
TRBJ1-1	TRBV13	NA	NA	CASSLETGTEAFF	TGTGCCAGCAGCCTCGAGACAGGCACTGAAGCTTTCTTT
TRBJ2-1	TRBV7-9	NA	NA	CASSLSLAYNEQFF	TGTGCCAGCAGCTTAAGCCTAGCATACAATGAGCAGTTCTTC
TRBJ2-1	TRBV5-1	NA	TRBD1	CASSLMTGSRYKLDEQFF	TGCGCCAGCAGCCTCATGACAGGGTCCCGCTACAAGTTAGATGAGCAGTTCTTC
TRBJ2-7	TRBV29-1	NA	TRBD1	CSGGQGKDEQYF	TGCAGCGGGGGACAGGGAAAAGACGAGCAGTACTTC
TRBJ2-5	TRBV9	NA	NA	CASSVGVGTAGETQYF	TGTGCCAGCAGCGTAGGTGTAGGGACGGCGGGGGAGACCCAGTACTTC
TRBJ2-5	TRBV19	NA	TRBD2	CASRLTGGTIETQYF	TGTGCCAGTCGATTAACGGGGGGGACAATTGAGACCCAGTACTTC
TRBJ1-5	TRBV30	NA	NA	CAWRGSPNQPQHF	TGTGCCTGGAGGGGCAGCCCGAATCAGCCCCAGCATTTT
TRBJ1-1	TRBV6-5	NA	TRBD1	CASMRDRGSEAFF	TGTGCCAGCATGAGGGACAGGGGATCTGAAGCTTTCTTT
TRBJ1-2	TRBV30	NA	NA	CAWSVERDYTF	TGTGCCTGGAGTGTCGAGAGGGACTACACCTTC
TRBJ2-2	TRBV6-4	NA	NA	CASSEVRTLNTGELFF	TGTGCCAGCAGTGAAGTGAGGACTTTGAACACCGGGGAGCTGTTTTTT
TRBJ1-1	TRBV5-4	NA	NA	CASSLGGRPGTEAFF	TGTGCCAGCAGCTTGGGGGGGCGACCAGGCACTGAAGCTTTCTTT
TRBJ2-1	TRBV2	NA	TRBD2	CASNTAGGIYNEQFF	TGTGCCAGCAATACAGCGGGAGGGATATACAATGAGCAGTTCTTC
TRBJ1-2	TRBV7-2	NA	TRBD1	CASSLAKGQGGNYGYTF	TGTGCCAGCAGCTTAGCTAAGGGACAGGGGGGTAACTATGGCTACACCTTC
TRBJ2-1	TRBV10-1	NA	NA	CASSESGLPPFF	TGCGCCAGCAGTGAGTCTGGCCTGCCCCCATTCTTC
TRBJ2-3	TRBV11-3	NA	TRBD1	CASSQDRVTDTQYF	TGTGCCAGCAGCCAGGACAGGGTAACAGATACGCAGTATTTT
TRBJ1-3	TRBV9	NA	NA	CASSGDSYSGNTIYF	TGTGCCAGCAGCGGAGACTCTTACTCTGGAAACACCATATATTTT
TRBJ2-5	TRBV20-1	NA	NA	CSAGEETQYF	TGCAGTGCGGGAGAAGAGACCCAGTACTTC
TRBJ1-2	TRBV14	NA	TRBD1	CASSQEQGARNYGYTF	TGTGCCAGCAGCCAGGAACAGGGGGCGCGGAACTATGGCTACACCTTC
TRBJ1-1	TRBV9	NA	TRBD1	CASSLRGLDTEAFF	TGTGCCAGCAGCCTCAGGGGGCTCGACACTGAAGCTTTCTTT
TRBJ2-5	TRBV5-4	NA	NA	CASSLVQRETQYF	TGTGCCAGCAGCTTGGTCCAGCGAGAGACCCAGTACTTC
TRBJ2-3	TRBV18	NA	NA	CASSPPGGAPTDTQYF	TGTGCCAGCTCACCCCCAGGCGGGGCTCCCACAGATACGCAGTATTTT
TRBJ2-2	TRBV15	NA	TRBD2	CATSLRLAGGAGELFF	TGTGCCACCAGCTTAAGACTAGCGGGAGGGGCCGGGGAGCTGTTTTTT
TRBJ2-1	TRBV30	NA	NA	CACRGPGAYNEQFF	TGTGCCTGCCGGGGCCCGGGGGCCTACAATGAGCAGTTCTTC
TRBJ1-2	TRBV5-4	NA	TRBD1	CASSARQGDAWGYTF	TGTGCCAGCAGCGCTAGACAGGGGGACGCTTGGGGCTACACCTTC
TRBJ2-1	TRBV5-1	once	TRBD1	CASSLPGQGRREQFF	TGCGCCAGCAGCTTACCGGGACAGGGAAGGCGCGAGCAGTTCTTC
TRBJ1-6	TRBV5-1	NA	NA	CASSTGDNSPLHF	TGCGCCAGCAGTACGGGAGATAATTCACCCCTCCACTTT
TRBJ2-2	TRBV5-6	NA	TRBD2	CASTFTSGSYTGELFF	TGTGCCAGCACCTTTACTAGCGGGAGTTACACCGGGGAGCTGTTTTTT
TRBJ2-6	TRBV2	few	NA	CAGAGGHSSGANVLTF	TGTGCCGGAGCCGGCGGGCACTCCTCTGGGGCCAACGTCCTGACTTTC
TRBJ1-2	TRBV7-6	NA	TRBD1	CASSPRQGDGYTF	TGTGCCAGCAGCCCGCGACAGGGGGATGGCTACACCTTC